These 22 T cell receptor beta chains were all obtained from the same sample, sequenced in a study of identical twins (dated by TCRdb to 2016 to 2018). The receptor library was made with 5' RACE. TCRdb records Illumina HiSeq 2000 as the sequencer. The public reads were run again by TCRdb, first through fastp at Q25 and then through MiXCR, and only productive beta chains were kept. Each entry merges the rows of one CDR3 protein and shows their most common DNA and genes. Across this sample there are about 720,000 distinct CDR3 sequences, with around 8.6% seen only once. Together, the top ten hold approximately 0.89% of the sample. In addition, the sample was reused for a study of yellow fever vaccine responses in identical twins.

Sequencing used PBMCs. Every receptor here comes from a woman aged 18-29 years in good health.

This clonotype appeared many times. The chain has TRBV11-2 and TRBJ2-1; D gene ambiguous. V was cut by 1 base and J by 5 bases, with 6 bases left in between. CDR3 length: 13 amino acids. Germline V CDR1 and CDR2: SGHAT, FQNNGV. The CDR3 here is CASSLGLDNEQFF. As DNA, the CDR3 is TGTGCCAGCAGCTTAGGCCTGGACAATGAGCAGTTCTTC.

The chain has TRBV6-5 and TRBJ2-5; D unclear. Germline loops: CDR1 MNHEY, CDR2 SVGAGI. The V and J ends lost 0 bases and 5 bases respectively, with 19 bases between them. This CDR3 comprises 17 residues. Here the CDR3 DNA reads TGTGCCAGCAGTTACTCGAGTTGGGCGGACGCCGTGGAGACCCAGTACTTC. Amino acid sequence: CASSYSSWADAVETQYF.

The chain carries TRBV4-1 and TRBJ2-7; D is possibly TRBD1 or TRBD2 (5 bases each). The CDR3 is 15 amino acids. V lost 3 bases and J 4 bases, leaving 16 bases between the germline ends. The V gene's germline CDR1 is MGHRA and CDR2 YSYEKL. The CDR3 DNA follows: TGCGCCAGCAGCCAGGCCGGGACCGTAGGATACGAGCAGTACTTC. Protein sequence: CASSQAGTVGYEQYF.

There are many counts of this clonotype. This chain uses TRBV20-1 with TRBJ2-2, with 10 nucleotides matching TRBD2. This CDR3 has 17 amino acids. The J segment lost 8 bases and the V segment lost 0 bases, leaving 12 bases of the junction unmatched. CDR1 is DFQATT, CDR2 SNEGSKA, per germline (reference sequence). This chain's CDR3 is CSARDIALAGGSGELFF. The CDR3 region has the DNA TGCAGTGCTAGAGATATCGCGTTAGCGGGAGGATCAGGGGAGCTGTTTTTT.

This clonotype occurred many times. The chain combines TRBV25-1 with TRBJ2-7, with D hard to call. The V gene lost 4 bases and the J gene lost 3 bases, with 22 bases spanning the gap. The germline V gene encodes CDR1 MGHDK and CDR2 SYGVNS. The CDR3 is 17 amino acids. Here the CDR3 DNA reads TGTGCCAGCAGTGGGACCTTAAAAAGGGCTCAAGACTACGAGCAGTACTTC. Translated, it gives CASSGTLKRAQDYEQYF.

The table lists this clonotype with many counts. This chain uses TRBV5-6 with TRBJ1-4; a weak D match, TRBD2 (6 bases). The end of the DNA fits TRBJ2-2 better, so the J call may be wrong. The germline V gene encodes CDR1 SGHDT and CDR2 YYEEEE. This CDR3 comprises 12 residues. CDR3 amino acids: CASSAGIGELFF. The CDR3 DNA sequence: TGTGCCAGCAGCGCGGGAATCGGGGAGCTGTTTTTT.

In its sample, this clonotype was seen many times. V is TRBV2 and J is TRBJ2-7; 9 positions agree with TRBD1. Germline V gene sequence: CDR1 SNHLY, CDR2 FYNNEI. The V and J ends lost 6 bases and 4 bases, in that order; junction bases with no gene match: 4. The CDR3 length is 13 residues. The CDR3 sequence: CASSRDRVYEQYF. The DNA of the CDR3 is TGTGCCAGCAGCCGGGACAGGGTATACGAGCAGTACTTC.

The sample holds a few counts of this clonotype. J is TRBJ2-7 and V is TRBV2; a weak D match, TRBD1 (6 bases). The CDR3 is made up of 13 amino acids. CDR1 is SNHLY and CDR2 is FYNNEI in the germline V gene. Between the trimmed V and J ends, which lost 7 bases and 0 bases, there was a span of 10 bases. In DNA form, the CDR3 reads TGTGCCAGCAACGACAGGAGCTCCTACGAGCAGTACTTC. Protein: CASNDRSSYEQYF.

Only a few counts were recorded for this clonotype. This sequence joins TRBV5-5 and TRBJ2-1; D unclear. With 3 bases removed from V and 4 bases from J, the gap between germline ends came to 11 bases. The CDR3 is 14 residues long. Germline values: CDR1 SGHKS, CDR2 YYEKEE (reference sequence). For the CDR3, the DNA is TGTGCCAGCAGCTACCGGACGGATTACAATGAGCAGTTCTTC. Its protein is CASSYRTDYNEQFF.

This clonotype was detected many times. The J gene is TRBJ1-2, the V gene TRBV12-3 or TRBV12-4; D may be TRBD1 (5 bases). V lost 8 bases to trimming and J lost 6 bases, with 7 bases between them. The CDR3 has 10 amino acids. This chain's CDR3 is CASRGDGYTF. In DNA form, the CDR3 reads TGTGCCAGCCGAGGGGATGGCTACACCTTC.

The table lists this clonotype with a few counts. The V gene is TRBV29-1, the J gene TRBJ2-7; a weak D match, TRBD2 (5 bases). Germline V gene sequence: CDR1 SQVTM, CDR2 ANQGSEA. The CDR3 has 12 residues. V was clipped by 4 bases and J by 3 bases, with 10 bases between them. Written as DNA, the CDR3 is TGCAGCGTTGCACTAGTCAGCTACGAGCAGTACTTC. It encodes CSVALVSYEQYF.

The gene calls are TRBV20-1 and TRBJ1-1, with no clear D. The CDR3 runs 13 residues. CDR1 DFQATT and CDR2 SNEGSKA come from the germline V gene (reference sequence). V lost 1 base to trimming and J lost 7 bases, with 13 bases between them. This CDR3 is CSARVRLTFEAFF. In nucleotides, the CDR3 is TGCAGTGCTAGAGTCCGTCTGACATTTGAAGCTTTCTTT.

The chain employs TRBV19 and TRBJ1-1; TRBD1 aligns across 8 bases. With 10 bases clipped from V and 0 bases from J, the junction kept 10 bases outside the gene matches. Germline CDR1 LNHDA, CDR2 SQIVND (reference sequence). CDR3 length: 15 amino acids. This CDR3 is CATSTGAKMNTEAFF. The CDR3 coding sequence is TGTGCCACTTCGACAGGGGCCAAAATGAACACTGAAGCTTTCTTT.

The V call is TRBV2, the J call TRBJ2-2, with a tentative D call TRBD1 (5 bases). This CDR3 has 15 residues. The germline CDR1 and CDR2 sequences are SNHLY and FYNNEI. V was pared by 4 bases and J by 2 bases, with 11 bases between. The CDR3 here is CASSGQQGNTGELFF. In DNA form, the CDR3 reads TGTGCCAGCAGTGGGCAGCAGGGAAACACCGGGGAGCTGTTTTTT.

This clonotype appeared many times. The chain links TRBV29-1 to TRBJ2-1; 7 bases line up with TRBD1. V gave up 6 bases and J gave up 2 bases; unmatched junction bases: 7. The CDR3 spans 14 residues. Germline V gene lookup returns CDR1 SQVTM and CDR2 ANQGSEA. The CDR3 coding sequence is TGCAGCGTGGCTACAGGGGCGCCCTACAATGAGCAGTTCTTC. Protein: CSVATGAPYNEQFF.

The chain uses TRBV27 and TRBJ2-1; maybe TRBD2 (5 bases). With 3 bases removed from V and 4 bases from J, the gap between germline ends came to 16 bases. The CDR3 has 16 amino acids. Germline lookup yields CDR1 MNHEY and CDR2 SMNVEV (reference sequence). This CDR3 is CASSLRGNPQYNEQFF. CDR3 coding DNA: TGTGCCAGCAGTTTGAGAGGGAACCCCCAATACAATGAGCAGTTCTTC.

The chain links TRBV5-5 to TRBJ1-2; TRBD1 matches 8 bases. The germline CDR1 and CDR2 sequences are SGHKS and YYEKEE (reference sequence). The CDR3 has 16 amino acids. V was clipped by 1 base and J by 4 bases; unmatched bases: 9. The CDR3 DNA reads TGTGCCAGCAGCTTGAGTCCCGGACAGGGAAGCTATGGCTACACCTTC. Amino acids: CASSLSPGQGSYGYTF.

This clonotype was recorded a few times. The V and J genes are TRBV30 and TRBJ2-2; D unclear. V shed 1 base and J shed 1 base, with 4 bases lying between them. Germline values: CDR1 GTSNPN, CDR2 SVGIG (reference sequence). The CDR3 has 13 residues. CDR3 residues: CAWSGLNTGELFF. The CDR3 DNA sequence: TGTGCCTGGAGTGGGCTGAACACCGGGGAGCTGTTTTTT.

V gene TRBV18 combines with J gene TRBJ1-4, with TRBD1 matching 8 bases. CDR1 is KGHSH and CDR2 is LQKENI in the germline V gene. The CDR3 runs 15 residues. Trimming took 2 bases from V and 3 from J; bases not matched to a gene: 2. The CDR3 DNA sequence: TGTGCCAGCTCACCAGAGACAGGGGCTAATGAAAAACTGTTTTTT. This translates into CASSPETGANEKLFF. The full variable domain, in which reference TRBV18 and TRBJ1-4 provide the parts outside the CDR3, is NAGVMQNPRHLVRRRGQEARLRCSPMKGHSHVYWYRQLPEEGLKFMVYLQKENIIDESGMPKERFSAEFPKEGPSILRIQQVVRGDSAAYFCASSPETGANEKLFFGSGTQLSVL.

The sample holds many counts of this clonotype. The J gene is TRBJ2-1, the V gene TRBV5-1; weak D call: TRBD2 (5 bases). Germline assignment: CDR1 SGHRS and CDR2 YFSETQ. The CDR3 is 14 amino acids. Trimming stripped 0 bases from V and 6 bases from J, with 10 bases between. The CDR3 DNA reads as TGCGCCAGCAGCTTGGAGACTACGCGCAATGAGCAGTTCTTC. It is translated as CASSLETTRNEQFF.

CDR3 nucleotide sequence: TGCAGTGCTAGGTGGAGCGGCCTTTACGAGCAGTACTTC. Its protein product is CSARWSGLYEQYF. The chain has TRBV20-1 and TRBJ2-7; the D gene is possibly TRBD2 (5 bases). This CDR3 has 13 residues. Germline CDR1 is DFQATT and CDR2 is SNEGSKA (reference sequence). V was pared by 3 bases and J by 4 bases, with 13 bases between.

The CDR3 here is CAGTGGPYNEQFF. The CDR3 bases are TGTGCCGGAACAGGGGGCCCCTACAATGAGCAGTTCTTC. The V gene is TRBV7-9, the J gene TRBJ2-1, with TRBD1 matching over 9 bases. The CDR3 is 13 residues long. CDR1 and CDR2 (germline): SEHNR, FQNEAQ (reference sequence). The V segment lost 11 bases and the J segment 2 bases; nucleotides outside the gene matches: 4.